Reported below is one T cell receptor beta chain. These data are taken from a study of technical replicates of blood from a handful of donors. This CDR3 has 13 residues. V lost 4 bases and J 0 bases, leaving 6 bases between the germline ends. From germline, CDR1 is MNHEY and CDR2 SMNVEV (reference sequence). Libraries were prepared by immunoSEQ multiplex PCR; TCRdb keeps only in-frame clonotypes and omits some of them. The sample holds some 74,000 clones, nearly 97% seen once. This TCR was recovered from a human donor in good health. Sequenced sample: T cells isolated from PBMCs. The chain is built from TRBV27 and TRBJ2-5; unclear D gene. The CDR3 spells CASSSLYQETQYF. As DNA, the CDR3 is TGTGCCAGCAGTTCTCTGTACCAAGAGACCCAGTACTTC.